The T cell receptor beta chain under discussion was sequenced for a study of T-cell reconstitution after alpha-beta-depleted transplantation in children. This clonotype has just a few counts. Preparation of the TCRbeta library was carried out with unique molecular identifiers. TCRdb fed the PCR reads into MiXCR, producing one record per CDR3 protein. This sample carries around 680,000 distinct CDR3 sequences, roughly 17% of them seen once, and the ten largest clones take approximately 1%. The V gene's germline CDR1 is SGHDN and CDR2 FVKESK. Trimming removed 3 bases from V and 12 bases from J, with 14 bases in between. There are 12 residues in the CDR3.

The sequenced sample was PBMCs from the stem cell graft donor, obtained from the stem cell graft. The chain employs TRBV14 and TRBJ1-1; D gene uncertain. The receptor's source is a human donor who donated a stem cell graft to a child with acute myeloid leukemia. The CDR3 nucleotides are TGTGCCAGCAGCCACCGAGGTGGTGTACCTTTCTTT. Amino acid sequence: CASSHRGGVPFF.